The 13 T cell receptor beta chains reported below all come from one sample, sequenced in a study of T cell responses to AZD1222 COVID-19 vaccine. TCRdb's copy holds only in-frame clones and misses some; the assay was immunoSEQ multiplex PCR. The sample lists about 120,000 clones; roughly 90% were seen once. The sample here was peripheral blood, taken on day 0 of AZD1222 vaccination. All receptors derive from an adult in good health.

The CDR3 DNA sequence: TGTGCCAGCAGCCTCGGGAGTCCCTACGAGCAGTACTTC. It specifies CASSLGSPYEQYF. The chain uses TRBV5-4 and TRBJ2-7; D perhaps matches TRBD2 (6 bases). Germline loops: CDR1 SGHNT, CDR2 YYREEE (reference sequence). V was trimmed by 4 bases and J by 2 bases, leaving 10 bases between them. This CDR3 spans 13 amino acids.

In its sample, this clone was seen a few times. The chain joins TRBV4-3 to TRBJ1-1, with TRBD1 as a possible D gene (5 bases). The CDR3 length is 16 residues. Germline CDR1 LGHNA, CDR2 YSLEER. Trimming cost V 0 bases and J 3 bases, with 14 bases left between them. The CDR3 sequence is CASSQDPSGSHTEAFF. The CDR3 region has the DNA TGCGCCAGCAGCCAAGATCCCTCAGGGAGCCACACTGAAGCTTTCTTT.

The rearrangement joins TRBV19 to TRBJ1-2; D is ambiguous. The CDR3 length is 15 residues. Trimming left V 7 bases short and J 13 bases short, with 28 bases between. CDR1 and CDR2 from the germline V gene are LNHDA and SQIVND (reference sequence). The CDR3 reads CASISRGAGHQHVTF. CDR3 DNA sequence: TGTGCCAGTATTTCTCGGGGTGCGGGCCACCAGCACGTCACCTTC.

This chain links TRBV7-9 with TRBJ1-6; no clear D. The CDR3 runs 15 residues. Trimming stripped 6 bases from V and 9 bases from J, with 18 bases between. Per germline, CDR1 SEHNR and CDR2 FQNEAQ (reference sequence). CDR3: CASRRIRKSISPLHF. The CDR3 coding sequence is TGTGCCAGCAGGCGAATCAGGAAGTCCATTTCACCCCTCCACTTT.

This sequence joins TRBV6-5 and TRBJ2-7, with 9 bases lining up with TRBD1. Germline V gene sequence: CDR1 MNHEY, CDR2 SVGAGI. The CDR3 totals 15 residues. J gave up 3 bases and V 6 bases, and 9 bases lay outside the gene matches. Written as DNA, the CDR3 is TGTGCCAGCAGCAAATTTTCGGGACAGGGCTACGAGCAGTACTTC. Its protein is CASSKFSGQGYEQYF.

This sequence joins TRBV18 and TRBJ1-3; 7 nucleotides line up with TRBD1. After removal of 3 bases from V and 0 bases from J, the junction contained 8 bases not matched to a gene. The CDR3 is made up of 17 amino acids. The V gene's germline CDR1 is KGHSH and CDR2 LQKENI. The CDR3 loop is CASSPPGQPNSGNTIYF. In nucleotides, the CDR3 is TGTGCCAGCTCACCCCCGGGACAGCCAAACTCTGGAAACACCATATATTTT. Filled out from reference TRBV18 and TRBJ1-3, the complete variable domain reads NAGVMQNPRHLVRRRGQEARLRCSPMKGHSHVYWYRQLPEEGLKFMVYLQKENIIDESGMPKERFSAEFPKEGPSILRIQQVVRGDSAAYFCASSPPGQPNSGNTIYFGEGSWLTVV.

The chain recombines TRBV7-6 with TRBJ1-1; perhaps TRBD1 as D (5 bases). From germline, CDR1 is SGHVS and CDR2 FNYEAQ. The germline V and J ends were trimmed by 5 bases and 1 base, with 32 bases remaining between them. This CDR3 comprises 21 residues. The CDR3 is CASSPGRRGEFRGAWNTEAFF. The CDR3 DNA sequence: TGTGCCAGCAGCCCGGGCCGGAGGGGCGAATTTCGGGGTGCATGGAACACTGAAGCTTTCTTT.

This rearrangement joins TRBV5-1 to TRBJ2-5, with D tentatively TRBD2 (5 bases). Trimming shortened V by 4 bases and J by 5 bases, and 15 bases separated the two germline ends. Germline CDR1 reads SGHRS; CDR2 reads YFSETQ. The CDR3 covers 14 residues. The CDR3 sequence: CASSRVEPGETQYF. The CDR3 bases are TGCGCCAGCAGCCGGGTTGAGCCGGGGGAGACCCAGTACTTC.

The chain carries TRBV6-5 and TRBJ1-1; D call uncertain. CDR1 is MNHEY and CDR2 is SVGAGI in the germline V gene. This CDR3 region has 15 residues. V gave up 10 bases and J gave up 5 bases, with 23 bases separating them. The CDR3, as DNA: TGTGCCACTATATTGGACCCACGGGCGTGGACTGAAGCTTTCTTT. This codes for CATILDPRAWTEAFF.

This sequence joins TRBV6-5 and TRBJ2-2, with 7 bases identical to TRBD1. Germline values: CDR1 MNHEY, CDR2 SVGAGI. The CDR3 is made up of 15 amino acids. Trimming cost V 6 bases and J 4 bases; bases outside gene matches: 8. The CDR3, as DNA: TGTGCCAGCAGCCGAACAGGGGTAGGCACCGGGGAGCTGTTTTTT. As protein: CASSRTGVGTGELFF.

This clone was recorded a few times. The V gene is TRBV5-1, the J gene TRBJ1-1; a possible D gene is TRBD1 (5 bases). Looked up from germline, CDR1 is SGHRS and CDR2 is YFSETQ. This CDR3 region has 13 residues. Trimming removed 0 bases from V and 11 bases from J, with 14 bases in between. DNA for the CDR3: TGCGCCAGCAGCTTGGGACAGCCGGAGATGGCTTTCTTT. Translating it yields CASSLGQPEMAFF.

The V gene is TRBV27, the J gene TRBJ1-2, with a weak D call TRBD1 (5 bases). The germline V and J ends were trimmed by 5 bases and 1 base, with 11 bases remaining between them. The germline V gene encodes CDR1 MNHEY and CDR2 SMNVEV (reference sequence). CDR3 size: 14 residues. DNA of the CDR3: TGTGCCAGCAGTATGACAGTCTTTAACTATGGCTACACCTTC. It specifies CASSMTVFNYGYTF.

The J gene is TRBJ2-1, the V gene TRBV18; TRBD2 agrees at 14 bases. V was pared by 2 bases and J by 4 bases, with 10 bases of the junction left unmatched. The CDR3 spans 19 residues. CDR1 is KGHSH, CDR2 LQKENI, per germline. This chain's CDR3 is CASSPAGLAGEHYYNEQFF. CDR3 nucleotides: TGTGCCAGCTCACCAGCGGGACTAGCGGGGGAGCATTATTACAATGAGCAGTTCTTC.